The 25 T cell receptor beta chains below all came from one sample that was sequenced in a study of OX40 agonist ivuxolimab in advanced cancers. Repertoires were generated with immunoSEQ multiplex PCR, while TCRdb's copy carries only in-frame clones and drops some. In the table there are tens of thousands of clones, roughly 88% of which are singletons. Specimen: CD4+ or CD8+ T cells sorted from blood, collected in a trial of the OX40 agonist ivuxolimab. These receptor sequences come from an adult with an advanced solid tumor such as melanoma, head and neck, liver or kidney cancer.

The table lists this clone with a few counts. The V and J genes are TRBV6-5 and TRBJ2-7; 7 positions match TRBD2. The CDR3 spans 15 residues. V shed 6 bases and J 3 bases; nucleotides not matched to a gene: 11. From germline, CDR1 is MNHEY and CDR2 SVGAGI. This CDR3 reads CASRRQRGLNYEQYF. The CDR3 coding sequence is TGTGCCAGCAGGCGGCAGCGGGGTCTAAACTACGAGCAGTACTTC.

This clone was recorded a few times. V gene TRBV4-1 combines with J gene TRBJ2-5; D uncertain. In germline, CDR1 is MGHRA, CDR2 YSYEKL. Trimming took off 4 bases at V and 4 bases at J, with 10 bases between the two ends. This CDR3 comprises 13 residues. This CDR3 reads CASSRLMGETQYF. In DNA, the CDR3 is TGCGCCAGCAGCCGCCTCATGGGAGAGACCCAGTACTTC.

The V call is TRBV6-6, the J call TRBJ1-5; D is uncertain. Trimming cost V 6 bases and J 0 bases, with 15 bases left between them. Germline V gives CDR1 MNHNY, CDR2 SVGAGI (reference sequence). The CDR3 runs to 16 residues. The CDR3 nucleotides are TGTGCCAGCAGCCATACAGTGCCGGATAGCAATCAGCCCCAGCATTTT. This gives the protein CASSHTVPDSNQPQHF.

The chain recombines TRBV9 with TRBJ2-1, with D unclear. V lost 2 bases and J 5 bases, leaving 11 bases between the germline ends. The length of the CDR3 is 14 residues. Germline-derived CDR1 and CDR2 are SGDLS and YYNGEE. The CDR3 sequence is CASSVTGSDNEQFF. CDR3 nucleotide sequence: TGTGCCAGCAGCGTCACCGGGTCCGACAATGAGCAGTTCTTC.

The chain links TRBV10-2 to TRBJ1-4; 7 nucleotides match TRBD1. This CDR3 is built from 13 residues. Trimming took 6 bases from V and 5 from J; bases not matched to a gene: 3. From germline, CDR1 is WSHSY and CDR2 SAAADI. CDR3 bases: TGCGCCAGCAGGAGGGGGCAAAATGAAAAACTGTTTTTT. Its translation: CASRRGQNEKLFF.

This CDR3 reads CASSGRDGANEKLFF. The CDR3 DNA sequence: TGTGCCAGCAGCGGCAGGGACGGGGCTAATGAAAAACTGTTTTTT. The J gene is TRBJ1-4, the V gene TRBV7-6; weak D call: TRBD1 (5 bases). This CDR3 has 15 amino acids. The germline V and J ends were trimmed by 5 bases and 3 bases, with 13 bases remaining between them. Germline CDR1 is SGHVS and CDR2 is FNYEAQ.

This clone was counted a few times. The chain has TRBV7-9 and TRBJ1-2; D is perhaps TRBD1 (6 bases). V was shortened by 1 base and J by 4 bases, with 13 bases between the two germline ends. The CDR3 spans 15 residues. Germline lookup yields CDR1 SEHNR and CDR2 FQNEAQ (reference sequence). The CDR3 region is CASSLGPTGPYGYTF. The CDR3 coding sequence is TGTGCCAGCAGCTTAGGGCCCACAGGGCCCTATGGCTACACCTTC.

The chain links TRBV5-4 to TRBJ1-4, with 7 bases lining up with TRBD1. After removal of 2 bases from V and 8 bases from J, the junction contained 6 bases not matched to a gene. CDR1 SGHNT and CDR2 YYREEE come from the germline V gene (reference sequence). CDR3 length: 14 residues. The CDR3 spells CASSLRQGDEKLFF. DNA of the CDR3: TGTGCCAGCAGCTTAAGACAGGGTGACGAAAAACTGTTTTTT.

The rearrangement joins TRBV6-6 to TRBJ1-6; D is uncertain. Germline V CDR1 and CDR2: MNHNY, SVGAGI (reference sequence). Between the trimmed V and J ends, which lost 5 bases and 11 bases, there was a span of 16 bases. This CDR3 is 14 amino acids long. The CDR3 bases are TGTGCCAGCAGTCCCTCCCGCGTGGTTCCACCCCTCCACTTT. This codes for CASSPSRVVPPLHF.

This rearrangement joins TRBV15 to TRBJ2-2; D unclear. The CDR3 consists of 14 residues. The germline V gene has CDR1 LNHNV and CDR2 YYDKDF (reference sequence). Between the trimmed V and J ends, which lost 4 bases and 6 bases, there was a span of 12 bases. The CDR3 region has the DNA TGTGCCACCAGCAAGTCAGGTATTGCCGGGGAGCTGTTTTTT. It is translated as CATSKSGIAGELFF.

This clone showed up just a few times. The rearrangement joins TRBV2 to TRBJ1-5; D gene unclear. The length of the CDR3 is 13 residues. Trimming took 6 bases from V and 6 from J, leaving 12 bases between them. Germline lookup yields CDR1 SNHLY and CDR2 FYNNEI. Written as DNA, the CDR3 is TGTGCCAGCAGGGCGACACTCGGTCAGCCCCAGCATTTT. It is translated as CASRATLGQPQHF.

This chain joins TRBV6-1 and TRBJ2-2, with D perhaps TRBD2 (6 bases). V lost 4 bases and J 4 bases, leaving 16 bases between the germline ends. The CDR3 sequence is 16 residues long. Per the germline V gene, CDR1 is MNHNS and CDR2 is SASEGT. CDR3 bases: TGTGCCAGCAGTGGATGGAGCGGGCGGGGCACCGGGGAGCTGTTTTTT. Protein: CASSGWSGRGTGELFF.

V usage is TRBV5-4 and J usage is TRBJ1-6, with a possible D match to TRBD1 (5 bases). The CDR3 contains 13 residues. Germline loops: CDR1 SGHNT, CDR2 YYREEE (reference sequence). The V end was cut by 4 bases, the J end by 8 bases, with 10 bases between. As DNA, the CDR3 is TGTGCCAGCAGCGAGGACACTGATTCACCCCTCCACTTT. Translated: CASSEDTDSPLHF.

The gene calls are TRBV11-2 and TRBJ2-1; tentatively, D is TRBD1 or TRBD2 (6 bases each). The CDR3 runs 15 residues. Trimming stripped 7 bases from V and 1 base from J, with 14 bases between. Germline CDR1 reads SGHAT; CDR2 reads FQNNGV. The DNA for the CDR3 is TGTGCCAGCATCCCTGAAGGGGGGTCCTACAATGAGCAGTTCTTC. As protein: CASIPEGGSYNEQFF.

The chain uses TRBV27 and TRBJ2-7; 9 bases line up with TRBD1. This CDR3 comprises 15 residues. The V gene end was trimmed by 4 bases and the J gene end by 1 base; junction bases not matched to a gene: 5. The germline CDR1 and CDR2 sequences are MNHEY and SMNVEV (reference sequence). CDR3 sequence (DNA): TGTGCCAGCAGTTCCGGACAGGGGAGGTCCTACGAGCAGTACTTC. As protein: CASSSGQGRSYEQYF.

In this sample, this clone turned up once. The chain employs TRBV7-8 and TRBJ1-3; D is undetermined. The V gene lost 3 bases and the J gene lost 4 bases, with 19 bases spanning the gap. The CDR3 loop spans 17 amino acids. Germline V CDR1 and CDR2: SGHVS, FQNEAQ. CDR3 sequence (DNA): TGTGCCAGCAGCTTTCGGGAGGTGGTGTCGAGCGGAAACACCATATATTTT. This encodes CASSFREVVSSGNTIYF.

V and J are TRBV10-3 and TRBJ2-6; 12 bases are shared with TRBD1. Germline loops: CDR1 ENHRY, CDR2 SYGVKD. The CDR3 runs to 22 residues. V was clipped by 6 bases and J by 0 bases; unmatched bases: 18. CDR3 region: CAIRQGQGARGVGSSGANVLTF. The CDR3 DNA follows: TGTGCCATCAGACAGGGACAGGGGGCCCGGGGCGTAGGCTCCTCTGGGGCCAACGTCCTGACTTTC.

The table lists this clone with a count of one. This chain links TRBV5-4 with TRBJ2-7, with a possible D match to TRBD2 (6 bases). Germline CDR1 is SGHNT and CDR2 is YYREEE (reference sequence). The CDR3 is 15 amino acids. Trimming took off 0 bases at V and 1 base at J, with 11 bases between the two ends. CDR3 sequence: CASSLVRGSSYEQYF. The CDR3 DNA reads TGTGCCAGCAGCTTGGTTCGGGGGTCTTCCTACGAGCAGTACTTC. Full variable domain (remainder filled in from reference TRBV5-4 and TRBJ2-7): ETGVTQSPTHLIKTRGQQVTLRCSSQSGHNTVSWYQQALGQGPQFIFQYYREEENGRGNFPPRFSGLQFPNYSSELNVNALELDDSALYLCASSLVRGSSYEQYFGPGTRLTVT.

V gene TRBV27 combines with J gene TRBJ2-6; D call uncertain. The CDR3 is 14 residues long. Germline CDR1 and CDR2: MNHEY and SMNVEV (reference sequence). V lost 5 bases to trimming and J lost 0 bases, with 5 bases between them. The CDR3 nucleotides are TGTGCCAGCAGTCCGCTCTCTGGGGCCAACGTCCTGACTTTC. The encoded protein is CASSPLSGANVLTF.

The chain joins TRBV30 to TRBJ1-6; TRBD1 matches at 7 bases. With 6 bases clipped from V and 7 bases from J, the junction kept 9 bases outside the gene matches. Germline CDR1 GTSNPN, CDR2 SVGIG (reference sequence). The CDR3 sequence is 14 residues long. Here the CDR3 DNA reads TGTGCCTGCCACCGGACAGGCCAAAATTCACCCCTCCACTTT. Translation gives CACHRTGQNSPLHF. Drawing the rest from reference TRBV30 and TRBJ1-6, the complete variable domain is SQTIHQWPATLVQPVGSPLSLECTVEGTSNPNLYWYRQAAGRGLQLLFYSVGIGQISSEVPQNLSASRPQDRQFILSSKKLLLSDSGFYLCACHRTGQNSPLHFGNGTRLTVT.

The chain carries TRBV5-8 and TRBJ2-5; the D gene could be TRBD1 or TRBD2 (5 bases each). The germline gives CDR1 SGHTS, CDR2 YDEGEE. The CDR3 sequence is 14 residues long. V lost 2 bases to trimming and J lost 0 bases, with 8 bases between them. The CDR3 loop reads CASSLGEYQETQYF. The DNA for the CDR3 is TGTGCCAGCAGCTTAGGGGAGTACCAAGAGACCCAGTACTTC.

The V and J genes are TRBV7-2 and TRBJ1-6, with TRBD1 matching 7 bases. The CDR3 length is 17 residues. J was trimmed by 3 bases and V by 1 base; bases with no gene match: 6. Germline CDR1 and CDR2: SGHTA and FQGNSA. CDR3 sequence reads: CASSLEGYRGYNSPLHF. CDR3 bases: TGTGCCAGCAGCTTAGAAGGGTACAGGGGCTATAATTCACCCCTCCACTTT.

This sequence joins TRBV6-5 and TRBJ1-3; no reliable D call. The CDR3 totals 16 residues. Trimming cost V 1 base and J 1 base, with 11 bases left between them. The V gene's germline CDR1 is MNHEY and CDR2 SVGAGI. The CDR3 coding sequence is TGTGCCAGCAGTTACTTGAGTTGGCAATCTGGAAACACCATATATTTT. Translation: CASSYLSWQSGNTIYF.

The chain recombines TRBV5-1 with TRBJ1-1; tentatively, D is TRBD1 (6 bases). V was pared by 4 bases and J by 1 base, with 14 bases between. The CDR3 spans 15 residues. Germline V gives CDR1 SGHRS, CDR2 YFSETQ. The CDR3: CASSPGQNKNTEAFF. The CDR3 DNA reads TGCGCCAGCAGCCCTGGACAGAATAAGAACACTGAAGCTTTCTTT.

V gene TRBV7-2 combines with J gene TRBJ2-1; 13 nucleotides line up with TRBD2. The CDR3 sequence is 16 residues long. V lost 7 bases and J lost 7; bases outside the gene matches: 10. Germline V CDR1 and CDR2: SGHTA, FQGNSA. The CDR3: CASTLLAGGPGNEQFF. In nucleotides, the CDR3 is TGTGCCAGCACCCTACTAGCGGGGGGGCCTGGGAATGAGCAGTTCTTC.